A single sample is the source of the 30 T cell receptor beta chains below, sequenced in a study of human T cells and chemical hapten exposure. The time point: patch test 2, 6 weeks after DPC sensitization. This sample's treatment: therapeutic diphenylcyclopropenone sensitization with weekly scalp DPC. TCRdb analysed the RACE reads with MiXCR anew, one entry per CDR3 protein. The sample lists tens of thousands of distinct CDR3 sequences, 8.5% to 9% seen once, with around 3% in the top ten. The sample here was whole blood, taken in connection with sensitization to the hapten diphenylcyclopropenone (DPC). The receptors stem from a woman between 45 and 65 years old with alopecia areata. Some clones in this sample may be carry-over from other donors' samples.

The rearrangement uses TRBV6-1 and TRBJ1-2, with D possibly TRBD1 on 6 matching bases. The CDR3 is made up of 13 amino acids. The V end was cut by 4 bases, the J end by 2 bases, with 8 bases between. The germline CDR1 and CDR2 sequences are MNHNS and SASEGT. For the CDR3, the DNA is TGTGCCAGCAGTGGAACAGGGAACTATGGCTACACCTTC. Residues: CASSGTGNYGYTF.

This clonotype was observed a handful of times. V gene TRBV2 combines with J gene TRBJ2-1; 11 bases match TRBD2. The CDR3 contains 16 residues. V shed 0 bases, J shed 5 bases, and the junction held 3 bases outside the gene matches. CDR1 and CDR2 from the germline V gene are SNHLY and FYNNEI. The CDR3 reads CASSEAGGLADNEQFF. Here the CDR3 DNA reads TGTGCCAGCAGTGAAGCGGGGGGACTAGCGGACAATGAGCAGTTCTTC. Complete variable domain (other parts from reference TRBV2 and TRBJ2-1): EPEVTQTPSHQVTQMGQEVILRCVPISNHLYFYWYRQILGQKVEFLVSFYNNEISEKSEIFDDQFSVERPDGSNFTLKIRSTKLEDSAMYFCASSEAGGLADNEQFFGPGTRLTVL.

The chain recombines TRBV5-1 with TRBJ2-7, with 7 bases identical to TRBD1. Germline CDR1 SGHRS, CDR2 YFSETQ. The ends lost 2 bases at V and 3 bases at J; junction bases unmatched: 5. The CDR3 runs to 14 residues. The DNA for the CDR3 is TGCGCCAGCAGCTTAGGGGACAGAGGCTACGAGCAGTACTTC. Its protein is CASSLGDRGYEQYF. Based on the CDR3 plus reference TRBV5-1 and TRBJ2-7, the full variable domain is KAGVTQTPRYLIKTRGQQVTLSCSPISGHRSVSWYQQTPGQGLQFLFEYFSETQRNKGNFPGRFSGRQFSNSRSEMNVSTLELGDSALYLCASSLGDRGYEQYFGPGTRLTVT.

This clonotype appeared a few times. The V gene is TRBV6-6, the J gene TRBJ2-1; D is undetermined. Trimming took off 3 bases at V and 0 bases at J, with 9 bases between the two ends. Germline CDR1 MNHNY, CDR2 SVGAGI (reference sequence). This CDR3 region has 15 residues. The CDR3 DNA sequence: TGTGCCAGCAGTTATGAGCAGGTCTCCTACAATGAGCAGTTCTTC. Translating gives CASSYEQVSYNEQFF.

This clonotype has a handful of counts. The J gene is TRBJ1-1, the V gene TRBV6-5; no reliable D call. Germline V lookup: CDR1 MNHEY, CDR2 SVGAGI. The V end was cut by 2 bases, the J end by 1 base, with 5 bases between. The CDR3 totals 13 residues. This chain's CDR3 is CASSYQANTEAFF. CDR3 DNA sequence: TGTGCCAGCAGTTACCAAGCGAACACTGAAGCTTTCTTT.

This clonotype has a handful of counts. The rearrangement joins TRBV28 to TRBJ2-1; TRBD2 matches at 11 bases. This CDR3 contains 14 residues. Looked up from germline, CDR1 is MDHEN and CDR2 is SYDVKM. With V trimmed by 9 bases and J by 8 bases, 9 bases remained unmatched. The CDR3 is CASYPLAGGHEQFF. CDR3 coding DNA: TGTGCCAGTTACCCCCTAGCGGGAGGACATGAGCAGTTCTTC.

The rearrangement uses TRBV5-1 and TRBJ1-1; 8 nucleotides match TRBD1. This CDR3 has 13 amino acids. The V gene end was trimmed by 3 bases and the J gene end by 5 bases; junction bases not matched to a gene: 3. In germline, CDR1 is SGHRS, CDR2 YFSETQ. CDR3 in DNA: TGCGCCAGCAGCTGGCAGGGGGCGACTGAAGCTTTCTTT. It translates to CASSWQGATEAFF.

This clonotype was counted between two and nine times. The V and J genes are TRBV27 and TRBJ1-6; no clear D. The CDR3 contains 17 residues. V was clipped by 2 bases and J by 6 bases, with 17 bases between them. Germline CDR1 is MNHEY and CDR2 is SMNVEV (reference sequence). CDR3 bases: TGTGCCAGCAGTTTACGCCCCGGCGAGGTCAGTAATTCACCCCTCCACTTT. The encoded protein is CASSLRPGEVSNSPLHF.

This clonotype was detected ten times or more. The chain couples TRBV2 to TRBJ2-6, with 7 bases identical to TRBD2. This CDR3 contains 20 residues. The V gene's germline CDR1 is SNHLY and CDR2 FYNNEI. J gave up 0 bases and V 4 bases, and 15 bases lay outside the gene matches. CDR3 coding DNA: TGTGCCAGCAGTGGGTTCCTAGTTGGCGGGGGACTCTCTGGGGCCAACGTCCTGACTTTC. Its translation: CASSGFLVGGGLSGANVLTF.

The CDR3 is CASSSRTGLDEQYF. In DNA form, the CDR3 reads TGTGCCAGCAGCTCTCGGACAGGGTTGGACGAGCAGTACTTC. The genes are TRBV5-4 and TRBJ2-7; TRBD1 matches 8 bases. This CDR3 has 14 amino acids. Germline V gives CDR1 SGHNT, CDR2 YYREEE (reference sequence). V shed 3 bases and J 5 bases; nucleotides not matched to a gene: 7. Complete variable domain (other parts from reference TRBV5-4 and TRBJ2-7): ETGVTQSPTHLIKTRGQQVTLRCSSQSGHNTVSWYQQALGQGPQFIFQYYREEENGRGNFPPRFSGLQFPNYSSELNVNALELDDSALYLCASSSRTGLDEQYFGPGTRLTVT.

This clonotype has at least ten counts. V gene TRBV18 combines with J gene TRBJ1-3; 10 bases match TRBD1. Germline lookup yields CDR1 KGHSH and CDR2 LQKENI. V was pared by 3 bases and J by 2 bases, with 4 bases of the junction left unmatched. The CDR3 length is 16 residues. In DNA, the CDR3 is TGTGCCAGCTCACCCGGGACAGGGGAAACTGGAAACACCATATATTTT. Residues: CASSPGTGETGNTIYF.

There are a few counts of this clonotype. The CDR3 nucleotides are TGCAGCGTTGGGAAGGATTATTACGAGCAGTACTTC. The encoded protein is CSVGKDYYEQYF. The chain links TRBV29-1 to TRBJ2-7; D remains unclear. CDR1 and CDR2 from the germline V gene are SQVTM and ANQGSEA. The V end lost 4 bases, the J end lost 4 bases, and 11 bases lay between the germline ends. The CDR3 consists of 12 residues.

The chain joins TRBV19 to TRBJ2-3; perhaps TRBD2 as D (6 bases). The V gene lost 5 bases and the J gene lost 2 bases, with 17 bases spanning the gap. Germline values: CDR1 LNHDA, CDR2 SQIVND (reference sequence). CDR3 length equals 16 residues. The CDR3 DNA reads as TGTGCCAGTAGTTCCTCCCGAGCGGGTTTCACAGATACGCAGTATTTT. Translated, it gives CASSSSRAGFTDTQYF.

This clonotype turned up a few times. J is TRBJ2-3 and V is TRBV9, with 8 bases matching TRBD2. In germline, CDR1 is SGDLS, CDR2 YYNGEE. The V segment lost 4 bases and the J segment 2 bases; nucleotides outside the gene matches: 12. CDR3 size: 17 residues. The CDR3 DNA is TGTGCCAGCAGCCTAACGGCCAGCGGGGGCCTCACAGATACGCAGTATTTT. Its translation: CASSLTASGGLTDTQYF.

This clonotype was observed a few times. This chain links TRBV5-4 with TRBJ2-3; maybe TRBD1 (5 bases). Trimming took off 5 bases at V and 3 bases at J, with 19 bases between the two ends. The V gene's germline CDR1 is SGHNT and CDR2 YYREEE (reference sequence). CDR3 length equals 16 residues. As DNA, the CDR3 is TGTGCCAGCAGGCCGGGTGGCAGGGATGGAACAGATACGCAGTATTTT. As protein: CASRPGGRDGTDTQYF.

The chain is built from TRBV29-1 and TRBJ2-3; D possibly corresponds to TRBD1 (5 bases). V lost 7 bases to trimming and J lost 4 bases, with 15 bases between them. This CDR3 contains 13 residues. Germline CDR1 and CDR2: SQVTM and ANQGSEA. In DNA form, the CDR3 reads TGCAGCGCGACGGACATGCCTTCAGATACGCAGTATTTT. This codes for CSATDMPSDTQYF.

This clonotype was picked up a small number of times. The chain uses TRBV12-3 or TRBV12-4 and TRBJ2-7, with D unresolved. The length of the CDR3 is 14 residues. The V end lost 7 bases, the J end lost 0 bases, and 13 bases lay between the germline ends. CDR3 residues: CASTAEPSSYEQYF. Here the CDR3 DNA reads TGTGCCAGCACCGCCGAGCCTAGCTCCTACGAGCAGTACTTC.

This clonotype has more than one count but fewer than ten. The J gene is TRBJ2-5, the V gene TRBV5-1, with 7 bases lining up with TRBD1. The CDR3 sequence is 18 residues long. CDR1 and CDR2 from the germline V gene are SGHRS and YFSETQ. The V and J ends lost 4 bases and 4 bases, in that order; junction bases with no gene match: 19. CDR3 nucleotides: TGCGCCAGCAGCCGACTGCAAATAACAGGGGATCTTACAGAGACCCAGTACTTC. This gives the protein CASSRLQITGDLTETQYF.

This clonotype was seen a few times. The V call is TRBV5-1, the J call TRBJ1-1; 9 nucleotides align to TRBD1. CDR1 is SGHRS, CDR2 YFSETQ, per germline. V lost 3 bases and J lost 0; bases outside the gene matches: 6. The CDR3 spans 16 residues. The CDR3 reads CASSWTGTGLNTEAFF. The CDR3 bases are TGCGCCAGCAGCTGGACCGGGACAGGGCTGAACACTGAAGCTTTCTTT.

This clonotype appeared a few times. This chain connects TRBV13 to TRBJ2-7; D is unresolved. The germline V gene encodes CDR1 PRHDT and CDR2 FYEKMQ (reference sequence). The CDR3 runs to 14 residues. Trimming removed 4 bases at V and 4 bases at J, with 14 bases between. CDR3 coding DNA: TGTGCCAGCAGCTCCCCCCCCCGAGGTTACGAGCAGTACTTC. It yields the protein CASSSPPRGYEQYF.

This clonotype has ten or more counts. This rearrangement joins TRBV5-1 to TRBJ2-3; the D gene is possibly TRBD2 (7 bases). Per germline, CDR1 SGHRS and CDR2 YFSETQ. V was cut by 4 bases and J by 4 bases, with 16 bases left in between. CDR3 length: 15 amino acids. The CDR3 DNA reads TGCGCCAGCAGCATGGTAGGGGGGGCCGCAGATACGCAGTATTTT. It translates to CASSMVGGAADTQYF.

There are a few counts of this clonotype. The chain links TRBV12-3 or TRBV12-4 to TRBJ2-7; 8 positions agree with TRBD1. V shed 5 bases and J 5 bases; nucleotides not matched to a gene: 5. The CDR3 covers 13 residues. CDR3 residues: CASSTGQGHEQYF. The CDR3, as DNA: TGTGCCAGCAGTACAGGACAGGGCCACGAGCAGTACTTC.

On this clonotype: The junction departs from the called germline gene at one end, perhaps through a read error. The chain recombines TRBV28 with TRBJ1-5, with D unresolved. Germline loops: CDR1 MDHEN, CDR2 SYDVKM. This CDR3 comprises 11 residues. The CDR3 coding sequence is TGTGCCAGCACCTCCAATCAGGCCCAGCATTTT. Its protein product is CASTSNQAQHF.

This clonotype was observed many times. The chain joins TRBV4-1 to TRBJ2-1; 8 nucleotides align to TRBD2. The CDR3 has 15 residues. V trimming: 0 bases; J trimming: 3 bases; junction bases outside the gene matches: 1. Per germline, CDR1 MGHRA and CDR2 YSYEKL. The CDR3 bases are TGCGCCAGCAGCCAAGATGGGACTAGCTACAATGAGCAGTTCTTC. This sequence encodes CASSQDGTSYNEQFF.

This clonotype was observed a few times. The gene calls are TRBV20-1 and TRBJ2-3; D unresolved. This CDR3 is 13 amino acids long. The V end lost 2 bases, the J end lost 0 bases, and 6 bases lay between the germline ends. Per germline, CDR1 DFQATT and CDR2 SNEGSKA (reference sequence). As DNA, the CDR3 is TGCAGTGCTAGAAGGGAAAGCACAGATACGCAGTATTTT. Protein: CSARRESTDTQYF.

This clonotype was counted ten times or more. The chain couples TRBV12-3 or TRBV12-4 to TRBJ1-3; D is undetermined. CDR3 size: 14 residues. The V end was cut by 5 bases, the J end by 2 bases, with 10 bases between. The DNA for the CDR3 is TGTGCCAGCAGTCCCGCGGGGACTGGAAACACCATATATTTT. It encodes CASSPAGTGNTIYF.

This chain joins TRBV27 and TRBJ1-2; D unclear. Deletions cut 2 bases from V and 1 base from J, with 8 bases between. The CDR3 has 14 residues. CDR1 MNHEY and CDR2 SMNVEV come from the germline V gene (reference sequence). The CDR3 DNA reads as TGTGCCAGCAGTTTACTTCCACATAACTATGGCTACACCTTC. This codes for CASSLLPHNYGYTF.

This clonotype appeared a few times. The chain joins TRBV3-1 to TRBJ2-7, with 7 bases that match TRBD1. The CDR3 is 14 amino acids. Germline lookup yields CDR1 LGHDT and CDR2 YNNKEL (reference sequence). V lost 2 bases, J lost 2 bases, and 3 bases stayed unmatched. The DNA of the CDR3 is TGTGCCAGCAGCCAACCGGGACAGCCCTACGAGCAGTACTTC. It codes for CASSQPGQPYEQYF.

The V gene is TRBV6-5, the J gene TRBJ2-1, with 10 nucleotides matching TRBD1. V lost 3 bases and J lost 4; bases outside the gene matches: 9. The germline V gene encodes CDR1 MNHEY and CDR2 SVGAGI. The CDR3 is made up of 17 amino acids. The CDR3 DNA sequence: TGTGCCAGCAGTTATTCCCCCGGGACAGGGGTATACAATGAGCAGTTCTTC. It codes for CASSYSPGTGVYNEQFF.

The chain combines TRBV10-2 with TRBJ1-5; no reliable D call. The V gene's germline CDR1 is WSHSY and CDR2 SAAADI. The CDR3 contains 15 residues. V was pared by 0 bases and J by 2 bases, with 8 bases between. The CDR3 nucleotides read TGCGCCAGCAGTGAGTCCCTCCTCGGCAATCAGCCCCAGCATTTT. Its protein product is CASSESLLGNQPQHF.